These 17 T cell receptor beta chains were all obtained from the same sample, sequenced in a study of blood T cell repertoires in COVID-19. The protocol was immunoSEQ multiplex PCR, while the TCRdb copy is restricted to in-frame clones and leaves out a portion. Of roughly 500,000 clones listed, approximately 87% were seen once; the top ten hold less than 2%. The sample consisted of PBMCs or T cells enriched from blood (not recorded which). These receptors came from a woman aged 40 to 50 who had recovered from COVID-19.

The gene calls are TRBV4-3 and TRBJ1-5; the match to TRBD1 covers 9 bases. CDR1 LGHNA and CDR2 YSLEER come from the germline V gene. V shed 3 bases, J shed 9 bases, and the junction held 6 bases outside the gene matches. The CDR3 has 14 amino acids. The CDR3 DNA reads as TGCGCCAGCAGCCAGGGGGACAGGGTTTGGCCCCAGCATTTT. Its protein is CASSQGDRVWPQHF.

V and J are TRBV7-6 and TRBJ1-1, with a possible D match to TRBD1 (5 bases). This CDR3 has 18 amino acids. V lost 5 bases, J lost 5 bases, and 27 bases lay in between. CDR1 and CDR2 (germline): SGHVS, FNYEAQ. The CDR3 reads CASSENPSGRAKETEAFF. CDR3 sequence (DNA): TGTGCCAGCAGCGAAAACCCGTCAGGGAGGGCAAAAGAAACTGAAGCTTTCTTT.

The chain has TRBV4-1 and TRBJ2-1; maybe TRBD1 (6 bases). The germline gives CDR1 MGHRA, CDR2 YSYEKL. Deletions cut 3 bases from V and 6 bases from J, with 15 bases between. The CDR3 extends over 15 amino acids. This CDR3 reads CASSQDRTLGNEQFF. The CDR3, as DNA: TGCGCCAGCAGCCAGGACAGAACGCTTGGCAATGAGCAGTTCTTC.

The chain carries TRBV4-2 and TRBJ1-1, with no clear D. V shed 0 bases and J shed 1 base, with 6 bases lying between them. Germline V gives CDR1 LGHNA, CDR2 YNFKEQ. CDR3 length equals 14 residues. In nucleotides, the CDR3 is TGTGCCAGCAGCCAAGAAGGGAGGAACACTGAAGCTTTCTTT. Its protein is CASSQEGRNTEAFF.

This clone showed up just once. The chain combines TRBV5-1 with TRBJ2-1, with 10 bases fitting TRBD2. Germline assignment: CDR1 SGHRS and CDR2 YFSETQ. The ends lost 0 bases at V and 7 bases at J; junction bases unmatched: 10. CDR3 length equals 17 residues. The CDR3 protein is CASSLAVASGSINEQFF. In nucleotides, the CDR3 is TGCGCCAGCAGCTTGGCCGTCGCTAGCGGGAGTATAAATGAGCAGTTCTTC.

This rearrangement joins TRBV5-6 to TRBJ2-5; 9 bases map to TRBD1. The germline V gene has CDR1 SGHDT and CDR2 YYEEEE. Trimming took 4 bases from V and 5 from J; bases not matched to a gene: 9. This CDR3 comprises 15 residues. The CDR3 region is CASSTTGTGFETQYF. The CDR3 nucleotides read TGTGCCAGCAGCACCACCGGGACAGGGTTTGAGACCCAGTACTTC.

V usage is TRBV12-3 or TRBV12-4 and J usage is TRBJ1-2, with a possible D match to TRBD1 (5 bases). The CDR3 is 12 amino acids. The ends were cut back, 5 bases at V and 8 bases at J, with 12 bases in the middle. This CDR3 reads CASSLPGRGYTF. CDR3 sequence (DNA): TGTGCCAGCAGTCTCCCAGGGCGCGGCTACACCTTC.

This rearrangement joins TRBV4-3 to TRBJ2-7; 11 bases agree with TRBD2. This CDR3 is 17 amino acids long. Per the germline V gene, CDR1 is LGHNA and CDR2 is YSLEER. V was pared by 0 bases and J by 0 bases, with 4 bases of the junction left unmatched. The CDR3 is CASSQELAGADSYEQYF. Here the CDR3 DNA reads TGCGCCAGCAGCCAAGAACTAGCGGGGGCCGACTCCTACGAGCAGTACTTC.

The CDR3 loop reads CASTLGASGGGTQYF. The CDR3, as DNA: TGTGCCAGCACCCTCGGGGCTAGCGGGGGGGGTACGCAGTATTTT. The J gene is TRBJ2-3, the V gene TRBV5-4; 12 nucleotides match TRBD2. The CDR3 covers 15 residues. The trim removed 6 bases at V and 8 bases at J, leaving 10 bases unmatched. Germline V CDR1 and CDR2: SGHNT, YYREEE (reference sequence). The variable domain in full, completed from reference TRBV5-4 and TRBJ2-3, reads ETGVTQSPTHLIKTRGQQVTLRCSSQSGHNTVSWYQQALGQGPQFIFQYYREEENGRGNFPPRFSGLQFPNYSSELNVNALELDDSALYLCASTLGASGGGTQYFGPGTRLTVL.

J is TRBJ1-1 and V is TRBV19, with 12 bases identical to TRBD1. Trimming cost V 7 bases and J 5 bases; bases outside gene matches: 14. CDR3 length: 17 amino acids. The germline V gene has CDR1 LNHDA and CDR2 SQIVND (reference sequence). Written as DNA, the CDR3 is TGTGCCAGTACGTTCGGGACAGGGGGCGCGGTGCGAACTGAAGCTTTCTTT. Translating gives CASTFGTGGAVRTEAFF.

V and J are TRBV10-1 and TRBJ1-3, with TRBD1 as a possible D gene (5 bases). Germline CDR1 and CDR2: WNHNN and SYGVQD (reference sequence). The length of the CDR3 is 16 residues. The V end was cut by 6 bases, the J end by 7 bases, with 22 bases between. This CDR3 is CASRSAHRSSSNTIYF. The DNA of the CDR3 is TGCGCCAGCAGATCAGCACACAGGTCCAGCTCCAACACCATATATTTT.

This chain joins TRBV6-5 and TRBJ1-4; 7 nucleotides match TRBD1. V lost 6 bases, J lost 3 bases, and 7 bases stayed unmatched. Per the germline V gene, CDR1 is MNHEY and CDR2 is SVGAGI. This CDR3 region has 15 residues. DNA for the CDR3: TGTGCCAGCAGCAGGGGGGTATCGGCTAATGAAAAACTGTTTTTT. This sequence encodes CASSRGVSANEKLFF.

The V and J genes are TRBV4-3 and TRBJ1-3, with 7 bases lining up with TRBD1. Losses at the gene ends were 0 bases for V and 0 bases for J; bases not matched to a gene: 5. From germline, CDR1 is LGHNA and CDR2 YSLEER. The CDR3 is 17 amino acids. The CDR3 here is CASSQEPQGVSGNTIYF. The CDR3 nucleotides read TGCGCCAGCAGCCAAGAACCCCAGGGGGTCTCTGGAAACACCATATATTTT.

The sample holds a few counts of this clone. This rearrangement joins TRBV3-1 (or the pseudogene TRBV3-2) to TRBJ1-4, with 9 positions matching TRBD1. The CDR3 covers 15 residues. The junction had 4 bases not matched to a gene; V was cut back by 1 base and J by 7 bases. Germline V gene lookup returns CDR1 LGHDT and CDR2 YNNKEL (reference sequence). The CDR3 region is CASSQGTGVREKLFF. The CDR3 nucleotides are TGTGCCAGCAGCCAAGGGACAGGGGTTCGTGAAAAACTGTTTTTT.

The CDR3 DNA sequence: TGTGCCAGCAGCCCTGACAGGGTAAAAGCTTTCTTT. This translates into CASSPDRVKAFF. V and J are TRBV16 and TRBJ1-1; TRBD1 aligns across 7 bases. The V gene end was trimmed by 4 bases and the J gene end by 9 bases; junction bases not matched to a gene: 5. The germline V gene has CDR1 KGHSY and CDR2 FQNENV. The CDR3 loop spans 12 amino acids.

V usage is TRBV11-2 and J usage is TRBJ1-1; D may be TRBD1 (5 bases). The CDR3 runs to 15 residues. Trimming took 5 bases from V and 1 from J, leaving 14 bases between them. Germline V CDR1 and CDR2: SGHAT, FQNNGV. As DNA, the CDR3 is TGTGCCAGCAGCCCAACAACAGGCTCGAACACTGAAGCTTTCTTT. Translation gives CASSPTTGSNTEAFF.

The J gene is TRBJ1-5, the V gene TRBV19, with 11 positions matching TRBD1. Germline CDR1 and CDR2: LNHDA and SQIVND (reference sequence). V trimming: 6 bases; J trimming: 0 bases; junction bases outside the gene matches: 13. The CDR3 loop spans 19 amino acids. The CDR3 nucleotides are TGTGCCAGTAGCCGGACCGGGACAGGGGGTACTATTAGCAATCAGCCCCAGCATTTT. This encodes CASSRTGTGGTISNQPQHF.